A single sample gave rise to the 18 T cell receptor beta chains below, sequenced in a study of technical replicates of blood from a few donors. Sequencing was performed with immunoSEQ multiplex PCR; in TCRdb, only in-frame clones are kept and a portion is missing. The sample consists of tens of thousands of clones, about 94% of them appearing once. The sample comprised T cells isolated from PBMCs. Receptors originate from a human donor in good health.

CDR3 residues: CASSLDRGPGELFF. The CDR3 coding sequence is TGTGCCAGCAGTTTGGACAGGGGCCCCGGGGAGCTGTTTTTT. The chain has TRBV27 and TRBJ2-2; TRBD1 matches 9 bases. The germline CDR1 and CDR2 sequences are MNHEY and SMNVEV (reference sequence). The CDR3 totals 14 residues. Unmatched junction bases numbered 2, after V lost 3 bases and J lost 6 bases.

Regarding this clone: Other DNA sequences in this sample translate to the same CDR3. The V gene is TRBV5-1, the J gene TRBJ1-2; D possibly corresponds to TRBD1 (5 bases). V lost 0 bases to trimming and J lost 2 bases, with 5 bases between them. This CDR3 has 13 residues. Per germline, CDR1 SGHRS and CDR2 YFSETQ. CDR3 in amino acids: CASSLGQNYGYTF. In DNA, the CDR3 is TGCGCCAGCAGCTTGGGACAGAACTATGGCTACACCTTC. Complete variable domain (other parts from reference TRBV5-1 and TRBJ1-2): KAGVTQTPRYLIKTRGQQVTLSCSPISGHRSVSWYQQTPGQGLQFLFEYFSETQRNKGNFPGRFSGRQFSNSRSEMNVSTLELGDSALYLCASSLGQNYGYTFGSGTRLTVV.

This rearrangement joins TRBV9 to TRBJ2-1, with TRBD2 matching 7 bases. The J segment lost 4 bases and the V segment lost 0 bases, leaving 7 bases of the junction unmatched. Germline V gene sequence: CDR1 SGDLS, CDR2 YYNGEE. This CDR3 is 16 amino acids long. CDR3 residues: CASSVVSSGGYNEQFF. DNA of the CDR3: TGTGCCAGCAGCGTAGTCTCTAGCGGAGGGTACAATGAGCAGTTCTTC.

The chain recombines TRBV30 with TRBJ1-5, with TRBD1 identical over 7 bases. The CDR3 sequence is 15 residues long. Losses at the gene ends were 4 bases for V and 2 bases for J; bases not matched to a gene: 8. CDR1 and CDR2 from the germline V gene are GTSNPN and SVGIG (reference sequence). The CDR3 loop is CAWNPRGQGNQPQHF. CDR3 DNA: TGTGCCTGGAATCCAAGGGGGCAAGGCAATCAGCCCCAGCATTTT.

The rearrangement joins TRBV15 to TRBJ2-1; 12 bases match TRBD1. J was trimmed by 7 bases and V by 5 bases; bases with no gene match: 9. Germline V gives CDR1 LNHNV, CDR2 YYDKDF (reference sequence). CDR3 length: 16 amino acids. The CDR3 here is CATSVPGQGASNEQFF. CDR3 sequence (DNA): TGTGCCACCAGCGTACCGGGACAGGGGGCGTCTAATGAGCAGTTCTTC.

Only a few counts were recorded for this clone. The genes are TRBV7-3 and TRBJ1-6, with 7 bases aligning to TRBD1. This CDR3 is built from 14 residues. Unmatched junction bases numbered 9, after V lost 5 bases and J lost 11 bases. Germline CDR1 is SGHTA and CDR2 is FQGTGA. The CDR3: CASSAGQTFAPLHF. In DNA form, the CDR3 reads TGTGCCAGCAGCGCGGGACAGACTTTCGCACCCCTCCACTTT.

The CDR3: CASSRENGNTIYF. As DNA, the CDR3 is TGCGCCAGCAGCCGCGAGAACGGAAACACCATATATTTT. The rearrangement links TRBV4-1 to TRBJ1-3; D is uncertain. This CDR3 has 13 amino acids. The V end was cut by 4 bases, the J end by 4 bases, with 8 bases between. Germline V lookup: CDR1 MGHRA, CDR2 YSYEKL.

V is TRBV4-1 and J is TRBJ2-7; TRBD1 agrees at 8 bases. The J segment lost 1 base and the V segment lost 0 bases, leaving 11 bases of the junction unmatched. CDR3 size: 18 residues. Germline CDR1 and CDR2: MGHRA and YSYEKL. CDR3: CASSQDLGGQGISYEQYF. For the CDR3, the DNA is TGCGCCAGCAGCCAAGATCTAGGAGGACAGGGTATTTCCTACGAGCAGTACTTC.

The chain is built from TRBV7-9 and TRBJ2-5; TRBD1 might be the D (6 bases). Germline V gives CDR1 SEHNR, CDR2 FQNEAQ (reference sequence). This CDR3 comprises 14 residues. V lost 5 bases to trimming and J lost 6 bases, with 16 bases between them. Here the CDR3 reads CASSPRQDIKTQYF. The CDR3 region has the DNA TGTGCCAGCAGCCCCCGACAGGACATAAAGACCCAGTACTTC.

This rearrangement joins TRBV5-1 to TRBJ2-1; 7 bases map to TRBD2. Per the germline V gene, CDR1 is SGHRS and CDR2 is YFSETQ. The V segment lost 0 bases and the J segment 3 bases; nucleotides outside the gene matches: 6. The CDR3 consists of 16 residues. The CDR3 reads CASSLASSGLYNEQFF. The CDR3, as DNA: TGCGCCAGCAGCTTGGCGTCTAGCGGACTCTACAATGAGCAGTTCTTC.

The V and J genes are TRBV28 and TRBJ2-2, with 10 bases lining up with TRBD2. CDR1 and CDR2 from the germline V gene are MDHEN and SYDVKM. The V gene end was trimmed by 5 bases and the J gene end by 4 bases; junction bases not matched to a gene: 7. This CDR3 has 16 amino acids. In DNA, the CDR3 is TGTGCCAGCAGTAGGTTAGCGGGAGGTGGCACCGGGGAGCTGTTTTTT. Its protein is CASSRLAGGGTGELFF.

V gene TRBV7-3 combines with J gene TRBJ2-2; 8 bases are shared with TRBD2. Trimming took 6 bases from V and 6 from J; bases not matched to a gene: 9. The CDR3 covers 15 residues. CDR1 is SGHTA, CDR2 FQGTGA, per germline. DNA for the CDR3: TGTGCCAGCAGGGCCGGGACTAGTAGGTCCGGGGAGCTGTTTTTT. Translated: CASRAGTSRSGELFF.

This chain joins TRBV5-4 and TRBJ2-5, with 7 bases matching TRBD1. The CDR3 loop spans 15 amino acids. Germline CDR1 is SGHNT and CDR2 is YYREEE (reference sequence). V was clipped by 5 bases and J by 4 bases; unmatched bases: 11. The CDR3 spells CASSRQGGAGETQYF. CDR3 bases: TGTGCCAGCAGTAGACAGGGTGGGGCGGGAGAGACCCAGTACTTC.

The gene calls are TRBV5-6 and TRBJ2-1; 7 bases agree with TRBD2. The CDR3 spans 14 residues. The junction had 7 bases not matched to a gene; V was cut back by 3 bases and J by 7 bases. The germline gives CDR1 SGHDT, CDR2 YYEEEE. CDR3 region: CASSSGVGRNEQFF. The CDR3 nucleotides read TGTGCCAGCAGCTCCGGGGTCGGGAGGAATGAGCAGTTCTTC.

The V call is TRBV6-1, the J call TRBJ2-7; TRBD1 aligns across 11 bases. V shed 8 bases, J shed 9 bases, and the junction held 12 bases outside the gene matches. The germline gives CDR1 MNHNS, CDR2 SASEGT. The CDR3 spans 14 residues. DNA for the CDR3: TGTGCCAGCGTTCCGGGACAGGGGGTTATTGTGCAGTACTTC. This translates into CASVPGQGVIVQYF.

As concerns this clone: One end of the junction is discordant with germline, which a read error may explain. The V and J genes are TRBV6-1 and TRBJ2-7; possible D gene TRBD2, 7 bases. Germline CDR1 is MNHNS and CDR2 is SASEGT. The CDR3 is 11 amino acids. The CDR3 nucleotides are TGTGCCAGCAGTGAAGGGGCGGGGGCTCCCTTC. Residues: CASSEGAGAPF.

The genes are TRBV28 and TRBJ2-1, with a possible D match to TRBD2 (6 bases). V lost 6 bases, J lost 0 bases, and 9 bases lay in between. In germline, CDR1 is MDHEN, CDR2 SYDVKM. This CDR3 is 14 amino acids long. DNA for the CDR3: TGTGCCAGCAGCCAAGCGGGCTCCTACAATGAGCAGTTCTTC. Amino acids: CASSQAGSYNEQFF.

The chain combines TRBV5-1 with TRBJ2-5; D gene uncertain. The CDR3 is made up of 13 amino acids. Germline V gene lookup returns CDR1 SGHRS and CDR2 YFSETQ. Trimming left V 3 bases short and J 2 bases short, with 8 bases between. In DNA form, the CDR3 reads TGCGCCAGCAGCTCTAGAACTCAAGAGACCCAGTACTTC. It yields the protein CASSSRTQETQYF.